Shown below are 5 T cell receptor beta chains from a single sample sequenced in a study of CD8+ T cells in alopecia areata. Once RNA had been extracted, it was reverse transcribed into cDNA to act as the sequencing template. TCRdb's table, derived via immunoSEQ multiplex PCR, lists solely in-frame clones and lacks some. The sample has 110,000 to 150,000 clones, roughly 53% seen once; the top ten hold roughly 6.5%. The starting material was CD4+ T cells sorted from blood, obtained at week 0. These receptors were collected from a human donor with alopecia areata.

This clone has only a few counts. The chain has TRBV13 and TRBJ2-1, with D possibly matching TRBD1 (6 bases). The CDR3 has 14 amino acids. The germline V gene has CDR1 PRHDT and CDR2 FYEKMQ (reference sequence). V lost 6 bases to trimming and J lost 5 bases, with 14 bases between them. The CDR3 spells CASRSRTANNEQFF. The CDR3 DNA reads as TGTGCCAGCAGATCAAGGACAGCAAACAATGAGCAGTTCTTC.

This chain connects TRBV29-1 to TRBJ1-2; D not certain. Germline V lookup: CDR1 SQVTM, CDR2 ANQGSEA. The ends were cut back, 4 bases at V and 6 bases at J, with 15 bases in the middle. This CDR3 has 13 residues. CDR3 amino acids: CSVVLKNGNGYTF. The DNA of the CDR3 is TGCAGCGTTGTGTTAAAGAACGGTAATGGCTACACCTTC.

This clone appeared a few times. Other DNA sequences in this specimen translate into the identical CDR3. The chain uses TRBV2 and TRBJ1-2; no firm D call. The CDR3 has 12 amino acids. The germline V and J ends were trimmed by 4 bases and 0 bases, with 3 bases remaining between them. The V gene's germline CDR1 is SNHLY and CDR2 FYNNEI. The CDR3 DNA sequence: TGTGCCAGCAGTGGAGCTAACTATGGCTACACCTTC. Amino acid sequence: CASSGANYGYTF.

The chain combines TRBV2 with TRBJ1-6, with D possibly being TRBD1 (6 bases). V dropped 7 bases and J dropped 7 bases, with 20 bases sitting between them. The CDR3 consists of 16 residues. Looked up from germline, CDR1 is SNHLY and CDR2 is FYNNEI. The CDR3 coding sequence is TGTGCCAGCATCCGTTCTCCGGGACAAGGGAATTCACCCCTCCACTTT. This codes for CASIRSPGQGNSPLHF.

The chain is built from TRBV19 and TRBJ1-5; a weak D match, TRBD1 (6 bases). The CDR3 runs to 14 residues. Germline V gives CDR1 LNHDA, CDR2 SQIVND (reference sequence). V was cut by 3 bases and J by 7 bases, with 13 bases left in between. CDR3 sequence: CASSISTGGQPQHF. The CDR3 DNA is TGTGCCAGTAGTATCTCGACGGGGGGCCAGCCCCAGCATTTT.